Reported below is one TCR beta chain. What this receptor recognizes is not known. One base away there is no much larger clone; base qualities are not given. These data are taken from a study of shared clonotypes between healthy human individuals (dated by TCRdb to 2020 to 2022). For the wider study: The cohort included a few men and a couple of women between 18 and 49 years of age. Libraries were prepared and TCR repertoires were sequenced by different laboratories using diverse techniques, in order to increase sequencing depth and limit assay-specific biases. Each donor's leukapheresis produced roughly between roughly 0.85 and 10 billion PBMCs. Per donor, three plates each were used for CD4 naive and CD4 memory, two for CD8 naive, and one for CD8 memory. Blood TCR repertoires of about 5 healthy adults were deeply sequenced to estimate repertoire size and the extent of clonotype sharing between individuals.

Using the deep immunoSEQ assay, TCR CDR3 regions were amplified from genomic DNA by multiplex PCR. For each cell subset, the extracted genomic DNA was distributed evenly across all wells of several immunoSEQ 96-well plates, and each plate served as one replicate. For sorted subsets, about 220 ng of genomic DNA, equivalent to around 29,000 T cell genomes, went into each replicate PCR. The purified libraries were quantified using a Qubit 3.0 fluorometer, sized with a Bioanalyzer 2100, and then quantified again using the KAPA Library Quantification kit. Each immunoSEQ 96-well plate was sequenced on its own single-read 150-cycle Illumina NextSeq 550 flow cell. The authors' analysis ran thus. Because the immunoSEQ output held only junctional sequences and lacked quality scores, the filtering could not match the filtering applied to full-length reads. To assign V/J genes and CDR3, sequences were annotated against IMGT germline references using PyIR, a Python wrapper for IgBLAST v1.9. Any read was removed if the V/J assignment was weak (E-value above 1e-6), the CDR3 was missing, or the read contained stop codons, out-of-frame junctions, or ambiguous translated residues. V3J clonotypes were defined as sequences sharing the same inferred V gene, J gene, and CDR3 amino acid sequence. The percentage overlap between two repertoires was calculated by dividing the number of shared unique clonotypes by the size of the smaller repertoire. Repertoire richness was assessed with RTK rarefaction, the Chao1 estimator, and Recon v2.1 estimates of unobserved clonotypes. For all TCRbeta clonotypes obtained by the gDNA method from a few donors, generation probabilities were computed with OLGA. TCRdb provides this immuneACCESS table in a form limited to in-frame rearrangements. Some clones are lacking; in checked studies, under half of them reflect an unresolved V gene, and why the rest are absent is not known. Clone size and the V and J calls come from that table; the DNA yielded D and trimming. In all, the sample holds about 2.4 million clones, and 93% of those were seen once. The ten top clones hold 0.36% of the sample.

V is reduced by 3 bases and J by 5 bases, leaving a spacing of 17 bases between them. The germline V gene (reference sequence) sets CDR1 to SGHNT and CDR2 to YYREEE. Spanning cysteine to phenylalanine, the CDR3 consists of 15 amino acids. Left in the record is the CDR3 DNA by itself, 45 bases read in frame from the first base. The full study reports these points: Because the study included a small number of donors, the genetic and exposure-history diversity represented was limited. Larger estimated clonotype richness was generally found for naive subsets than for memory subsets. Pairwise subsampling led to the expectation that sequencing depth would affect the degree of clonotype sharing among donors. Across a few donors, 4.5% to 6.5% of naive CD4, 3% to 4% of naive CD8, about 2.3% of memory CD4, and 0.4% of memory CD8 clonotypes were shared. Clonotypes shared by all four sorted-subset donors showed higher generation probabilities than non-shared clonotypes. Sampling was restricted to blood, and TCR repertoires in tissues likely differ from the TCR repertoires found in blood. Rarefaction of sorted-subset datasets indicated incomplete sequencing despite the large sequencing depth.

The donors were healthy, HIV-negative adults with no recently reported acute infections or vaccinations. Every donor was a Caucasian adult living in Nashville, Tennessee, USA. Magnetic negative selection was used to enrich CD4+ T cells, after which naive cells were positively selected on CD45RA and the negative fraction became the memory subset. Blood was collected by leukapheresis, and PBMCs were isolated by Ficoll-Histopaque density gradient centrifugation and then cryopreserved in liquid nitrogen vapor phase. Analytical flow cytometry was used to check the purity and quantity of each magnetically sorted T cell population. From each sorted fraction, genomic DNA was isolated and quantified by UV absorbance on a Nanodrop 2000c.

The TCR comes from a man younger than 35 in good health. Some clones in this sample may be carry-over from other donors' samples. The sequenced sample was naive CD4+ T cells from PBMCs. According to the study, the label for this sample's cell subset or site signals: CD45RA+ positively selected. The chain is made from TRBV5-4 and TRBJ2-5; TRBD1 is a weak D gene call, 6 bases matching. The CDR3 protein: CASSSLDQGWETQYF. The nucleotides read TGTGCCAGCAGCTCCTTAGATCAGGGGTGGGAGACCCAGTACTTC. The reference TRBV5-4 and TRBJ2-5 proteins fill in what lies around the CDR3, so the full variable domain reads ETGVTQSPTHLIKTRGQQVTLRCSSQSGHNTVSWYQQALGQGPQFIFQYYREEENGRGNFPPRFSGLQFPNYSSELNVNALELDDSALYLCASSSLDQGWETQYFGPGTRLLVL.